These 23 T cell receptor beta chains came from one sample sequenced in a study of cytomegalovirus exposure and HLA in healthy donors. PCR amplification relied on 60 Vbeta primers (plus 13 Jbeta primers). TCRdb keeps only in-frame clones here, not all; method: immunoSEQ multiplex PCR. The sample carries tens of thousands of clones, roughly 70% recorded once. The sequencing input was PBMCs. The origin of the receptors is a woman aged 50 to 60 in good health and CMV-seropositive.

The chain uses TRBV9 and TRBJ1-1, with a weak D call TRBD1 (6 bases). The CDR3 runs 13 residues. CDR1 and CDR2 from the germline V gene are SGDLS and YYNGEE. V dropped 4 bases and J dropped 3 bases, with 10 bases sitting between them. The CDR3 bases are TGTGCCAGCAGCCAAACAGGGCACACTGAAGCTTTCTTT. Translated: CASSQTGHTEAFF.

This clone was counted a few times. The CDR3 here is CASSPPGQANYGYTF. Written as DNA, the CDR3 is TGCGCCAGCAGCCCCCCGGGACAGGCTAACTATGGCTACACCTTC. The rearrangement links TRBV4-1 to TRBJ1-2; 8 bases are shared with TRBD1. V was pared by 4 bases and J by 0 bases, with 4 bases of the junction left unmatched. There are 15 residues in the CDR3. The germline V gene encodes CDR1 MGHRA and CDR2 YSYEKL.

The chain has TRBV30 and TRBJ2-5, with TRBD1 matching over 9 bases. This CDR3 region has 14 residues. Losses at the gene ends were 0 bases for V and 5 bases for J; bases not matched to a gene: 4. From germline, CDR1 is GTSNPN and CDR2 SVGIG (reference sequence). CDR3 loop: CAWSVTGGRETQYF. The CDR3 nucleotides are TGTGCCTGGAGTGTGACAGGGGGTAGGGAGACCCAGTACTTC.

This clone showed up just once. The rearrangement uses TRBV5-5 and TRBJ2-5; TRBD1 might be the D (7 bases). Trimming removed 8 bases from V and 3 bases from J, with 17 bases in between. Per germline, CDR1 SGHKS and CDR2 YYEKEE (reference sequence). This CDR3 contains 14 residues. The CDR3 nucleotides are TGTGCCAGTAGCCGCGGGACAGAGGAAGAGACCCAGTACTTC. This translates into CASSRGTEEETQYF. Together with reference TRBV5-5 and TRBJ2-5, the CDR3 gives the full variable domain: DAGVTQSPTHLIKTRGQQVTLRCSPISGHKSVSWYQQVLGQGPQFIFQYYEKEERGRGNFPDRFSARQFPNYSSELNVNALLLGDSALYLCASSRGTEEETQYFGPGTRLLVL.

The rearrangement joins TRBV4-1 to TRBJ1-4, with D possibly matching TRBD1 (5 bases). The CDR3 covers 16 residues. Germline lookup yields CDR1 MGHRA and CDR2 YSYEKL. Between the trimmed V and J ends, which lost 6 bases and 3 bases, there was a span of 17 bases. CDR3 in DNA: TGCGCCAGCAGACTTACTCCCGGGGGGTCTAATGAAAAACTGTTTTTT. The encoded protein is CASRLTPGGSNEKLFF.

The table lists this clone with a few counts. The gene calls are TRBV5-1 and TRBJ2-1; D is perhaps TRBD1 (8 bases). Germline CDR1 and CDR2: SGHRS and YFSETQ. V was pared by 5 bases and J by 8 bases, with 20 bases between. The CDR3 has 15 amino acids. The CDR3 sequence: CASRGGQGAYDEQFF. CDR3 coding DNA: TGCGCCAGCAGGGGGGGGCAGGGGGCTTATGATGAGCAGTTCTTC.

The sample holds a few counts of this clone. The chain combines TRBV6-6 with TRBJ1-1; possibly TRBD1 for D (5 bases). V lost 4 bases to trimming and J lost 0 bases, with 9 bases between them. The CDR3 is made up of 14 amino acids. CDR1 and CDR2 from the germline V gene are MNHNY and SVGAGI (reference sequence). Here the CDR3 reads CASSLTAMNTEAFF. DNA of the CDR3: TGTGCCAGCAGTTTGACAGCGATGAACACTGAAGCTTTCTTT.

The CDR3: CASSPTSSWNYGYTF. CDR3 DNA: TGTGCCAGCAGCCCAACTTCTTCTTGGAACTATGGCTACACCTTC. V gene TRBV27 combines with J gene TRBJ1-2; D remains ambiguous. Trimming cost V 6 bases and J 2 bases, with 16 bases left between them. This CDR3 spans 15 amino acids. Looked up from germline, CDR1 is MNHEY and CDR2 is SMNVEV (reference sequence).

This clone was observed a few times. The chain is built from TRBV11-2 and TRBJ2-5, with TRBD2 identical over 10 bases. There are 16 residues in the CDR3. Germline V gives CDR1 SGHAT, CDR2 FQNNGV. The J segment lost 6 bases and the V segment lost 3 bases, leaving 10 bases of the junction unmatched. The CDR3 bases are TGTGCCAGCAGCTTGGGGGGCCTAGCGGGAGTGCAGACCCAGTACTTC. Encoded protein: CASSLGGLAGVQTQYF.

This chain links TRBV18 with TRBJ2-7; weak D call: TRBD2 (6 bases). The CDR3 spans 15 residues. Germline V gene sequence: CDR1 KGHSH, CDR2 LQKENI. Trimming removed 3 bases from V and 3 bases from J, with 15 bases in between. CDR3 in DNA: TGTGCCAGCTCACCCCTCCTGGTAGCGGACTACGAGCAGTACTTC. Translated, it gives CASSPLLVADYEQYF.

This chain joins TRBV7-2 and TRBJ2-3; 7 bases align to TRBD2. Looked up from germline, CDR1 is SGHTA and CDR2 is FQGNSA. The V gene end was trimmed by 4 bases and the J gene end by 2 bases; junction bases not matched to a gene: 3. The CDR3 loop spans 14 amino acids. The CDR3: CASSSGGFTDTQYF. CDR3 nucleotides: TGTGCCAGCAGCTCCGGGGGGTTCACAGATACGCAGTATTTT.

The CDR3 sequence: CASSLRVDREGADTQYF. CDR3 coding DNA: TGTGCCAGCAGCTTGAGGGTGGACAGGGAAGGGGCAGATACGCAGTATTTT. The chain joins TRBV7-8 to TRBJ2-3, with 8 bases matching TRBD1. This CDR3 is built from 17 residues. After removal of 3 bases from V and 4 bases from J, the junction contained 12 bases not matched to a gene. Germline CDR1 SGHVS, CDR2 FQNEAQ. Drawing the rest from reference TRBV7-8 and TRBJ2-3, the complete variable domain is GAGVSQSPRYKVAKRGQDVALRCDPISGHVSLFWYQQALGQGPEFLTYFQNEAQLDKSGLPSDRFFAERPEGSVSTLKIQRTQQEDSAVYLCASSLRVDREGADTQYFGPGTRLTVL.

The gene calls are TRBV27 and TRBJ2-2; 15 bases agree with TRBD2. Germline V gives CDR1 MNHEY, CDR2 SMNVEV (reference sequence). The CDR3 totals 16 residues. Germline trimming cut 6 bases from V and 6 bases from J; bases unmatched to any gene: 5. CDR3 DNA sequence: TGTGCCAGCAGCGGACTAGCGGGAGGGGAATCCGGGGAGCTGTTTTTT. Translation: CASSGLAGGESGELFF.

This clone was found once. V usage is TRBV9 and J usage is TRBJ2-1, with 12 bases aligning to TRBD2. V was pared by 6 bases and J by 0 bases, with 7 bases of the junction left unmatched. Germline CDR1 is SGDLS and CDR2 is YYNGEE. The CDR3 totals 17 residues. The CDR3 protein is CASTLAGGLSSYNEQFF. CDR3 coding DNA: TGTGCCAGCACACTAGCGGGGGGCCTAAGCTCCTACAATGAGCAGTTCTTC.

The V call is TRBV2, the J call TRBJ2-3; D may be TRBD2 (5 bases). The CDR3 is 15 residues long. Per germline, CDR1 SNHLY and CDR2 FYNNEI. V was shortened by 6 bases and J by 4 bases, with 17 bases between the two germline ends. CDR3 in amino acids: CASRELGLVADTQYF. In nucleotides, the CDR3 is TGTGCCAGCAGAGAACTAGGTCTCGTGGCAGATACGCAGTATTTT.

The CDR3 here is CASTLGARFSGANVLTF. The CDR3, as DNA: TGTGCCAGCACACTGGGGGCCCGATTCTCTGGGGCCAACGTCCTGACTTTC. The chain employs TRBV28 and TRBJ2-6; a weak D match, TRBD1 (6 bases). This CDR3 is built from 17 residues. Germline values: CDR1 MDHEN, CDR2 SYDVKM. The V and J ends lost 7 bases and 0 bases respectively, with 16 bases between them.

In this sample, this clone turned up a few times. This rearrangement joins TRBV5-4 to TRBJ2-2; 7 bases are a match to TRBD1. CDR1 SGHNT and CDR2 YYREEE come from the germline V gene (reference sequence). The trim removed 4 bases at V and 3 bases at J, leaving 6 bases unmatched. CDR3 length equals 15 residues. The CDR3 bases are TGTGCCAGCAGCCCAACGGGACAGTACACCGGGGAGCTGTTTTTT. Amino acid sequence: CASSPTGQYTGELFF.

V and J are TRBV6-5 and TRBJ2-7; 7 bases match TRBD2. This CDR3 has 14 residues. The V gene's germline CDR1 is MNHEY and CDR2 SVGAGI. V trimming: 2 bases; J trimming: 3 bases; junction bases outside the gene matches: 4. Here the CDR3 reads CASSYEGGGYEQYF. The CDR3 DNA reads TGTGCCAGCAGTTACGAAGGCGGGGGCTACGAGCAGTACTTC.

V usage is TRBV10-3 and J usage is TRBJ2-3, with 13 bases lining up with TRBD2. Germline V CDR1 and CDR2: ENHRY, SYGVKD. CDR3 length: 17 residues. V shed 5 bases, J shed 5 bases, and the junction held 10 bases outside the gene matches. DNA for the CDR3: TGTGCCATCAGTCATGGGACTAGCGGGATAGGTGGAGATACGCAGTATTTT. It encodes CAISHGTSGIGGDTQYF.

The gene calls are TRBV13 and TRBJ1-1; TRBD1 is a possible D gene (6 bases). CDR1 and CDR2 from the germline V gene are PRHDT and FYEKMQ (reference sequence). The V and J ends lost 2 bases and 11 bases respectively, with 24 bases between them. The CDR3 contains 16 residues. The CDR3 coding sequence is TGTGCCAGCAGCTTAAAGGGGGGCGGGGGTAAGTTTCGGGCTTTCTTT. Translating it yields CASSLKGGGGKFRAFF.

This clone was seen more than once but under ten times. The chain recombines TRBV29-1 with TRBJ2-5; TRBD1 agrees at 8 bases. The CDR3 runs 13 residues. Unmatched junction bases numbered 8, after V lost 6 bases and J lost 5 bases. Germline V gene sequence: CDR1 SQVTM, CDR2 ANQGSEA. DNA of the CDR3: TGCAGCGTCATTGCAGGGGGCGCGGAGACCCAGTACTTC. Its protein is CSVIAGGAETQYF. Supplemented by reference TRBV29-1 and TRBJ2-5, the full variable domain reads SAVISQKPSRDICQRGTSLTIQCQVDSQVTMMFWYRQQPGQSLTLIATANQGSEATYESGFVIDKFPISRPNLTFSTLTVSNMSPEDSSIYLCSVIAGGAETQYFGPGTRLLVL.

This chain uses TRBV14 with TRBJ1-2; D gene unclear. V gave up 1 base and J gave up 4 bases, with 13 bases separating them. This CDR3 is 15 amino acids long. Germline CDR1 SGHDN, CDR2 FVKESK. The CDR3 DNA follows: TGTGCCAGCAGCCAAGTCGGGAACGGCGGCTATGGCTACACCTTC. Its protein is CASSQVGNGGYGYTF. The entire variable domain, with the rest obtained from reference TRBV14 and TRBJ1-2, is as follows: EAGVTQFPSHSVIEKGQTVTLRCDPISGHDNLYWYRRVMGKEIKFLLHFVKESKQDESGMPNNRFLAERTGGTYSTLKVQPAELEDSGVYFCASSQVGNGGYGYTFGSGTRLTVV.

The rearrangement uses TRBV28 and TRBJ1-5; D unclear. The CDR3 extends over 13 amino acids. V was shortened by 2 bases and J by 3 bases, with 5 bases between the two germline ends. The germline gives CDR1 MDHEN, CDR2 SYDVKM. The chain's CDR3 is CASSLQANQPQHF. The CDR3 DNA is TGTGCCAGCAGTTTACAGGCCAATCAGCCCCAGCATTTT.